The 3 T cell receptor beta chains below were found in one sample sequenced in a study of T-cell memory formation after mild COVID-19 (dated by TCRdb to 2020 to 2023). The method behind the library was 5' RACE. Sequencing instrument: Illumina NovaSeq 6000. TCRdb cleaned the public reads at Q25 with fastp, built clones with MiXCR and kept in-frame beta chains. Each entry is one CDR3 protein sequence, shown with its most common DNA and genes. This sample is represented by roughly 280,000 distinct CDR3 sequences; around 8% of them were singletons. Together, the top ten hold under 25% of the sample. The sequencing sample was made of PBMCs or a T cell subset sorted from them (not recorded which). These receptors came from a man aged 18 to 30 who had mild COVID-19 (a few samples of this study predate the infection). The sample titles of this study are shuffled in the database, so cell type and time point are left out; the donor was told from shared clones.

This clonotype came up many times. The V gene is TRBV12-3 or TRBV12-4, the J gene TRBJ2-5; 9 bases are shared with TRBD2. The length of the CDR3 is 20 residues. J was trimmed by 5 bases and V by 5 bases; bases with no gene match: 24. The CDR3 is CASSPRRGGLFVGDRETQYF. CDR3 in DNA: TGTGCCAGCAGTCCGCGGCGGGGGGGCCTTTTCGTCGGGGATCGCGAGACCCAGTACTTC.

This chain connects TRBV28 to TRBJ2-3, with 7 nucleotides matching TRBD1. V lost 2 bases and J lost 2; bases outside the gene matches: 10. This CDR3 has 17 amino acids. The germline gives CDR1 MDHEN, CDR2 SYDVKM. CDR3 nucleotide sequence: TGTGCCAGCAGTTTAGCCGGGGCAGGGGGATACACAGATACGCAGTATTTT. It is translated as CASSLAGAGGYTDTQYF.

There are a few counts of this clonotype. V is TRBV20-1 and J is TRBJ2-3, with 7 nucleotides matching TRBD2. Germline CDR1 and CDR2: DFQATT and SNEGSKA (reference sequence). The CDR3 consists of 13 residues. The V segment lost 4 bases and the J segment 4 bases; nucleotides outside the gene matches: 5. The CDR3: CSAKGLVPDTQYF. The DNA for the CDR3 is TGCAGTGCTAAAGGACTAGTCCCAGATACGCAGTATTTT.